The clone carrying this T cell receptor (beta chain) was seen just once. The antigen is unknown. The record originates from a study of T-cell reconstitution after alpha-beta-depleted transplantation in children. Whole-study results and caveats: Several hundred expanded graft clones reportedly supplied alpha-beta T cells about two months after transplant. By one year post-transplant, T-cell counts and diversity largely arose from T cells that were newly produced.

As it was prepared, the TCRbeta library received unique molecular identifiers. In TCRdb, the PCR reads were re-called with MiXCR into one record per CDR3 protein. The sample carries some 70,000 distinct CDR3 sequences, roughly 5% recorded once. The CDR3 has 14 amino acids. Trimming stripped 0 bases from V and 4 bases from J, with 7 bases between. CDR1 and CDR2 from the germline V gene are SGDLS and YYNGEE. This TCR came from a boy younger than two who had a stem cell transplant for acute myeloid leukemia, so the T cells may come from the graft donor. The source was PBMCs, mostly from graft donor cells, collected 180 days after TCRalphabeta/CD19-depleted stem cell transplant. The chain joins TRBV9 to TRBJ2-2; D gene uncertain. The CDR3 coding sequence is TGTGCCAGCAGCGTAGGGCCCGCCACCGGGGAGCTGTTTTTT. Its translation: CASSVGPATGELFF. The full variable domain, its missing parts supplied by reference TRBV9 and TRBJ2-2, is DSGVTQTPKHLITATGQRVTLRCSPRSGDLSVYWYQQSLDQGLQFLIQYYNGEERAKGNILERFSAQQFPDLHSELNLSSLELGDSALYFCASSVGPATGELFFGEGSRLTVL.